This T cell receptor (beta chain) was captured by sequencing in a study of T cells in Graves' hyperthyroidism and ophthalmopathy. Germline V gives CDR1 SGHVS, CDR2 FQNEAQ. The V segment lost 8 bases and the J segment 0 bases; nucleotides outside the gene matches: 15. The CDR3 sequence is 18 residues long. This clonotype was counted only a few times. There were TCR beta CDR3 regions amplified from RNA transcripts. HTBI primers drove first-round RT-PCR of the TCR CDR3. TCRdb ran MiXCR on the multiplex PCR reads and lists one entry per CDR3 protein. The top ten clones hold roughly 30% of a sample with 700,000 to 950,000 distinct CDR3 sequences, under 45% of them seen once.

The sequencing input was blood. V and J are TRBV7-8 and TRBJ1-1; 10 nucleotides agree with TRBD1. The TCR was taken from a middle-aged woman with Graves' hyperthyroidism. The CDR3 nucleotides are TGTGCCAGCTTCAGGGACAGGGGAAGGGGATTTGTGAACACTGAAGCTTTCTTT. Its protein product is CASFRDRGRGFVNTEAFF.